The sample holds a few counts of the clone carrying this T cell receptor beta chain. The J segment lost 4 bases and the V segment lost 1 base, leaving 6 bases of the junction unmatched. Germline CDR1 is MNHNS and CDR2 is SASEGT. CDR3 length equals 16 residues. The data originate from a study of kidney transplant recipient with SARS-CoV-2 infection. TCRdb recomputed calls from the reads with MiXCR, one row per CDR3 protein. The table has about 250,000 distinct CDR3 sequences, less than 35% seen once. The chain is built from TRBV6-1 and TRBJ2-1, with 8 bases matching TRBD1. This TCR came from a male patient between 25 and 40 years old who had COVID-19 and was a kidney transplant recipient. Some of the T cells may derive from the graft donor. The source material was a blood sample, sampled at baseline and between days 110 and 120 from a kidney transplant recipient. The CDR3 here is CASSEVIQGAYNEQFF. In DNA form, the CDR3 reads TGTGCCAGCAGTGAAGTCATTCAGGGGGCTTACAATGAGCAGTTCTTC.